This TCR beta chain derives from a study of OX40 agonist ivuxolimab in advanced cancers. Germline loops: CDR1 LNHDA, CDR2 SQIVND (reference sequence). Losses at the gene ends were 8 bases for V and 5 bases for J; bases not matched to a gene: 15. There are 15 residues in the CDR3. Generated by immunoSEQ multiplex PCR, the TCRdb table keeps only in-frame clones and is missing some. The sample shows around 99,000 clones, about 90% of them seen only once. This rearrangement joins TRBV19 to TRBJ2-7, with 7 bases that match TRBD1. Sequenced here: CD4+ or CD8+ T cells sorted from blood, sampled in a trial of the OX40 agonist ivuxolimab. The sequence came from an adult with an advanced solid tumor such as melanoma, head and neck, liver or kidney cancer. CDR3 in amino acids: CASQRAAGGINEQYF. The CDR3 DNA reads TGTGCCAGTCAAAGGGCTGCAGGGGGTATCAACGAGCAGTACTTC.